Sequencing of this T cell receptor beta chain was carried out in a study of cytomegalovirus exposure and HLA in healthy donors. Overall study results and limits: Rarity marked most TCR sequences, yet some public TCRs occurred in many donors.

With regard to this clone: The antigen is not known.

The CDR3 runs to 16 residues. PCR involved 60 Vbeta and 13 Jbeta primers. TCRdb's copy holds only in-frame clones and misses some; the assay was immunoSEQ multiplex PCR. The table includes about 190,000 clones, around 84% detected once. The rearrangement uses TRBV7-5 and TRBJ1-2; the DNA was not compared with TRBD1, the D call given in the table. TRBV7-5 is termed a pseudogene. The TCR originated in a man between 35 and 55 years old in good health and CMV-seropositive. Sequencing input: PBMCs. CDR3 bases: TGTGTCAGAAGCTTACCCCGCTCGGGGACAGTTTTGGGCTACACCTTC. This sequence encodes CVRSLPRSGTVLGYTF.